The rows below give T cell receptor beta chains drawn from one sample of a study of post-analysis software for immune sequencing data. From the PCR reads, TCRdb called clonotypes with MiXCR, one entry per CDR3 protein. The sample holds roughly 800,000 distinct CDR3 sequences, roughly 27% seen once. Sequenced sample: blood. The receptors shown here come from a girl aged 5 to 17 with multiple sclerosis. CDR3s leave out the opening cysteine and the closing phenylalanine or tryptophan.

CDR3: AAGPGLAGEETQY; V: TRBV2; J: TRBJ2-5
CDR3: SVEDLAGGGYEQF; V: TRBV29-1; J: TRBJ2-1
CDR3: ASSTPISGMGGEQF; V: TRBV6-2/TRBV6-3; J: TRBJ2-1
CDR3: ASSQVVYGYT; V: TRBV7-2; J: TRBJ1-2
CDR3: AINANRDGYNEQF; V: TRBV10-3; J: TRBJ2-1
CDR3: SASSGQTNYGYT; V: TRBV20-1; J: TRBJ1-2
CDR3: ASSLVNRPNTEAF; V: TRBV7-2; J: TRBJ1-1
CDR3: ASSGVTGQGTQY; V: TRBV28; J: TRBJ2-5
CDR3: ASSFPGVDQDTQY; V: TRBV2; J: TRBJ2-3
CDR3: ASSRPGGGRTEAF; V: TRBV5-1; J: TRBJ1-1
CDR3: ASSPWTGFTEAF; V: TRBV5-6; J: TRBJ1-1
CDR3: ASSQGRHNEQY; V: TRBV4-3; J: TRBJ2-7
CDR3: ASSFMAGRLPNIQY; V: TRBV11-2; J: TRBJ2-4
CDR3: ASSSQGLNQPQH; V: TRBV6-5; J: TRBJ1-5